Listed below are T cell receptor beta chains from one sample, sequenced in a study of cytomegalovirus exposure and HLA in healthy donors. The protocol was immunoSEQ multiplex PCR, while the TCRdb copy is restricted to in-frame clones and leaves out a portion. The sample consists of hundreds of thousands of clones, around 78% of them appearing once. The sequencing sample was made of PBMCs. Receptors were obtained from a woman younger than 35 in good health and CMV-seronegative. Both conserved end residues are part of each CDR3. The D gene is left open where the match is weak. Not every row has a clone size; where given, it reads once, few, many or a size class.

V	D	J	size	DNA	CDR3
TRBV27	.	TRBJ2-5	.	TGTGCCAGCAGTTTGGGGGAGACCCAGTACTTC	CASSLGETQYF
TRBV11-3	.	TRBJ1-2	.	TGTGCCAGCAGCTTAGGGCAGGGAGCTGGTAACGGTGGCTACACCTTC	CASSLGQGAGNGGYTF
TRBV6-1	.	TRBJ2-1	.	TGTGCCAGCAGTGAAGCCCCGAGGGGGTGGGAGCAGTTCTTC	CASSEAPRGWEQFF
TRBV19	TRBD2	TRBJ2-7	.	TGTGCCAGTAGTCCTAGCGGGACCTCCTACGAGCAGTACTTC	CASSPSGTSYEQYF
TRBV6-5	TRBD1	TRBJ2-7	.	TGTGCCAGCAGTCGAGGACAGGGACCCTACGAGCAGTACTTC	CASSRGQGPYEQYF
TRBV9	TRBD1	TRBJ2-2	.	TGTGCCAGCAGCGTAGGTGGGACAGCCGACCGGGAGCTGTTTTTT	CASSVGGTADRELFF
TRBV27	TRBD1	TRBJ2-1	.	TGTGCCAGCAGTCCTCTGACAGGGATTGAGCAGTTCTTC	CASSPLTGIEQFF
TRBV7-9	.	TRBJ1-1	.	TGTGCCAGCAGCTACACGGGGTCTGAAGCTTTCTTT	CASSYTGSEAFF
TRBV29-1	.	TRBJ1-1	.	TGCAGCGTTGAAGGGGCTGATAGAAACACTGAAGCTTTCTTT	CSVEGADRNTEAFF
TRBV9	TRBD2	TRBJ2-7	.	TGTGCCAGCAGCGTAGCGGCTAGCGGGAGCTACGAGCAGTACTTC	CASSVAASGSYEQYF
TRBV5-1	TRBD1	TRBJ2-1	.	TGCGCCAGCAGCCCGGGGACAGGGTACAATGAGCAGTTCTTC	CASSPGTGYNEQFF
TRBV5-1	.	TRBJ2-7	.	TGCGCCAGCAGCTCCGACAGTATCTCCTACGAGCAGTACTTC	CASSSDSISYEQYF
TRBV6-1	TRBD1	TRBJ1-4	once	TGTGCCAGCAGTGGATATGAGGGGGCTAGTGAAAAACTGTTTTTT	CASSGYEGASEKLFF
TRBV13	.	TRBJ1-2	.	TGTGCCAGCAGCTTAGGGGGGAAAACTAACTATGGCTACACCTTC	CASSLGGKTNYGYTF
TRBV30	.	TRBJ2-4	few	TGTGCCTGGAGTGAGCCTAGAAATCTAGCCAAAAACATTCAGTACTTC	CAWSEPRNLAKNIQYF
TRBV6-5	.	TRBJ2-2	.	TGTGCCAGCGGACGGTCTCTCCTAACCGGGGAGCTGTTTTTT	CASGRSLLTGELFF
TRBV15	.	TRBJ2-3	.	TGTGCCACCAGCAGGGAGTACGGCAGGGGGGCAACAGATACGCAGTATTTT	CATSREYGRGATDTQYF
TRBV28	.	TRBJ2-1	once	TGTGCCAGCAGTTGGGATCCCGAAGGGGGAGGGGGCTACAATGAGCAGTTCTTC	CASSWDPEGGGGYNEQFF
TRBV9	TRBD1	TRBJ2-1	.	TGTGCCAGCAGCGTTTGGGGGACAGGGGACAATGAGCAGTTCTTC	CASSVWGTGDNEQFF
TRBV25-1	.	TRBJ1-4	.	TGTGCCAGCACCGGGGAGGAAAAACTGTTTTTT	CASTGEEKLFF
TRBV9	TRBD2	TRBJ2-1	.	TGTGCCAGCAGCGTAGCTAGCGGGGGGATGAATGAGCAGTTCTTC	CASSVASGGMNEQFF
TRBV27	TRBD1	TRBJ2-2	.	TGTGCCAGCAGTCTAAGGGACAGAAGCACCGGGGAGCTGTTTTTT	CASSLRDRSTGELFF
TRBV6-5	.	TRBJ2-2	.	TGTGCCAGCAGGGTGGGAGGGAACACCGGGGAGCTGTTTTTT	CASRVGGNTGELFF
TRBV11-2	.	TRBJ1-6	.	TGTGCCAGCAGCCACGAGGGGGGTATCGTAGATAATTCACCCCTCCACTTT	CASSHEGGIVDNSPLHF
TRBV6-1	.	TRBJ2-7	.	TGTGCCAGCAGTGAGCGAAGGGCGGCCGCCTCCTACGAGCAGTACTTC	CASSERRAAASYEQYF